The 5 T cell receptor beta chains reported below all come from one sample, sequenced in a study of cytomegalovirus exposure and HLA in healthy donors. The PCR used 60 Vbeta and 13 Jbeta primers. The protocol was immunoSEQ multiplex PCR, while the TCRdb copy is restricted to in-frame clones and leaves out a portion. In the table there are some 180,000 clones, 70% to 90% of which are singletons. Sequenced material: PBMCs. These receptors all stem from a woman aged 45-60 years in good health and CMV-seronegative.

This chain uses TRBV5-4 with TRBJ2-7; 8 nucleotides match TRBD2. Germline loops: CDR1 SGHNT, CDR2 YYREEE (reference sequence). Losses at the gene ends were 0 bases for V and 0 bases for J; bases not matched to a gene: 2. The CDR3 runs 15 residues. CDR3 DNA: TGTGCCAGCAGCTTGGGGGCGGGAGGCTCCTACGAGCAGTACTTC. Translated: CASSLGAGGSYEQYF.

V and J are TRBV28 and TRBJ1-5; no firm D call. Germline CDR1 reads MDHEN; CDR2 reads SYDVKM. V was cut by 3 bases and J by 3 bases, with 9 bases left in between. The CDR3 loop spans 14 amino acids. The CDR3 protein is CASSFGRSNQPQHF. CDR3 bases: TGTGCCAGCAGTTTCGGCAGGTCCAATCAGCCCCAGCATTTT.

The chain combines TRBV10-2 with TRBJ2-2; 14 bases map to TRBD2. Trimming at V came to 6 bases and at J to 5 bases, leaving 11 bases not matched to a gene. The CDR3 length is 18 residues. Germline loops: CDR1 WSHSY, CDR2 SAAADI. The CDR3 DNA is TGCGCCAGCAGGGGACTAGCGGGAGTACGGGGGGGTACCGGGGAGCTGTTTTTT. Translating it yields CASRGLAGVRGGTGELFF.

This chain connects TRBV7-9 to TRBJ1-4; 8 nucleotides match TRBD1. The CDR3 sequence is 15 residues long. After removal of 7 bases from V and 6 bases from J, the junction contained 10 bases not matched to a gene. Germline-derived CDR1 and CDR2 are SEHNR and FQNEAQ (reference sequence). The DNA of the CDR3 is TGTGCCAGCAACTTCGGGACAGGTCTGGATGAAAAACTGTTTTTT. Translation gives CASNFGTGLDEKLFF.

This chain uses TRBV5-6 with TRBJ2-2; the match to TRBD2 covers 7 bases. Germline V gene lookup returns CDR1 SGHDT and CDR2 YYEEEE. The CDR3 extends over 19 amino acids. The J segment lost 3 bases and the V segment lost 3 bases, leaving 17 bases of the junction unmatched. CDR3 bases: TGTGCCAGCAGCTCCCTCGGGTTAACGCCCCGGGGGGACACCGGGGAGCTGTTTTTT. Protein product: CASSSLGLTPRGDTGELFF.